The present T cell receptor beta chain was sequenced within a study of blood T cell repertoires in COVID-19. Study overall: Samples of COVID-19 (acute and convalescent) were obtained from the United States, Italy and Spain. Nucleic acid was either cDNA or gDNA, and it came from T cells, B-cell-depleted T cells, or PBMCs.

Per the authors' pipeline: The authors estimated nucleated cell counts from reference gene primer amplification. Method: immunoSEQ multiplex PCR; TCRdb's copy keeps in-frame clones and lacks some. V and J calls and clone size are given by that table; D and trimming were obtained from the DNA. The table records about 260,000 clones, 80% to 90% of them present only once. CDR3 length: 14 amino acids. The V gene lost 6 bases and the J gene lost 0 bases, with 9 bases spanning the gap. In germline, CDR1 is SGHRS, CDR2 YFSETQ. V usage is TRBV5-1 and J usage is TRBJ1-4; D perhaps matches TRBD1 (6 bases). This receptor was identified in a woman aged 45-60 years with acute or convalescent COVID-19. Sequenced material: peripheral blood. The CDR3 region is CASKDSSTNEKLFF. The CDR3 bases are TGCGCCAGCAAGGACAGTTCAACTAATGAAAAACTGTTTTTT.